The rows below give T cell receptor beta chains drawn from one sample of a study of blood T cell repertoires in COVID-19. The repertoire was sequenced with immunoSEQ multiplex PCR; TCRdb's copy has only in-frame clones and lacks some. This sample yields about 210,000 clones, of which about nine tenths are seen a single time; 4.8% belongs to the top ten. Specimen: peripheral blood. Receptor source: a woman between 40 and 55 years old with acute or convalescent COVID-19. Each CDR3 is given with its conserved first and last residue. The order of the fields is CDR3 DNA, CDR3 protein, clone size, V gene, J gene, D gene. D genes are given only for firm matches. Clone size is given for some rows only: seen once, a few or many times, or a class if the clone is expanded.

cdr3_nt: TGTGCCAGCAGCCTCCAGACAGCTGGGGCCAACGTCCTGACTTTC
cdr3_aa: CASSLQTAGANVLTF
clone_size: once
v_call: TRBV7-2
j_call: TRBJ2-6
d_call: .

cdr3_nt: TGTGCCAGCAGCCAAGTCCGAGAGACCCAGTACTTC
cdr3_aa: CASSQVRETQYF
clone_size: .
v_call: TRBV3-1/TRBV3-2
j_call: TRBJ2-5
d_call: .

cdr3_nt: TGTGCCTGTCCAGGGGAGAACACTGAAGCTTTCTTT
cdr3_aa: CACPGENTEAFF
clone_size: .
v_call: TRBV30
j_call: TRBJ1-1
d_call: .

cdr3_nt: TGTGCCAGCAGCTTAGAGCTGGGCGCGGGCGGCTACACCTTC
cdr3_aa: CASSLELGAGGYTF
clone_size: .
v_call: TRBV7-9
j_call: TRBJ1-2
d_call: .

cdr3_nt: TGTGCCAGCAGCGTAGGGGGAGGCAGACTGAACACTGAAGCTTTCTTT
cdr3_aa: CASSVGGGRLNTEAFF
clone_size: .
v_call: TRBV9
j_call: TRBJ1-1
d_call: .

cdr3_nt: TGCAGCGTTACACTGACAGGGTTTGGGAAAGGTGAAGCTTTCTTT
cdr3_aa: CSVTLTGFGKGEAFF
clone_size: .
v_call: TRBV29-1
j_call: TRBJ1-1
d_call: TRBD1

cdr3_nt: TGTGCCAGCAGCCCCGACACAGGGGTCGGTTATGGCTACACCTTC
cdr3_aa: CASSPDTGVGYGYTF
clone_size: .
v_call: TRBV9
j_call: TRBJ1-2
d_call: TRBD1

cdr3_nt: TGTGCCAGTAGTATCCCAGGCTCTGGCTACACCTTC
cdr3_aa: CASSIPGSGYTF
clone_size: .
v_call: TRBV19
j_call: TRBJ1-2
d_call: .

cdr3_nt: TGTGCCAGCAGTTTACTGTCCCTCCACTTT
cdr3_aa: CASSLLSLHF
clone_size: .
v_call: TRBV5-8
j_call: TRBJ1-6
d_call: .

cdr3_nt: TGTGCCAGCTCGCCTGACAGGGGGAGAGGCACTGAAGCTTTCTTT
cdr3_aa: CASSPDRGRGTEAFF
clone_size: .
v_call: TRBV2
j_call: TRBJ1-1
d_call: TRBD1

cdr3_nt: TGTGCCAGCAGTTTACGGGACAGAGGTACGCAGTATTTT
cdr3_aa: CASSLRDRGTQYF
clone_size: .
v_call: TRBV27
j_call: TRBJ2-3
d_call: TRBD1

cdr3_nt: TGTGCCAGCAGTCTGGGGACCGGACAGGGGGAGGCTGAAGCTTTCTTT
cdr3_aa: CASSLGTGQGEAEAFF
clone_size: .
v_call: TRBV5-4
j_call: TRBJ1-1
d_call: TRBD1

cdr3_nt: TGTGCCAGCAGCGTAGCCACAGATACGCAGTATTTT
cdr3_aa: CASSVATDTQYF
clone_size: .
v_call: TRBV2
j_call: TRBJ2-3
d_call: .